This is a list of T cell receptor beta chains from one sample in a study of blood T cell repertoires in COVID-19. Clones were sequenced by immunoSEQ multiplex PCR, and TCRdb holds only the in-frame ones, with some missing. The table records around 220,000 clones, roughly four fifths of them present only once. The source material was peripheral blood. The receptors derive from a woman older than 75 with COVID-19, enrolled during active disease. CDR3s include the opening cysteine and the closing phenylalanine or tryptophan. A D gene is named only where the DNA matches it firmly.

J gene | D gene | V gene | CDR3 DNA | CDR3 protein
TRBJ1-5 | . | TRBV6-5 | TGTGCCAGCAGGACAGGAGGTCAGCCCCAGCATTTT | CASRTGGQPQHF
TRBJ1-1 | . | TRBV18 | TGTGCCAGCTCCCCCAATGTGAACACTGAAGCTTTCTTT | CASSPNVNTEAFF
TRBJ1-1 | TRBD1 | TRBV2 | TGTGCCAGCAGTCCGGACAGGATGAACACTGAAGCTTTCTTT | CASSPDRMNTEAFF
TRBJ1-3 | . | TRBV9 | TGTGCCAGCAGCGCCGGACGGGGAGGCGCTGGAAACACCATATATTTT | CASSAGRGGAGNTIYF
TRBJ1-1 | . | TRBV27 | TGTGCCAGCAGAAGGGGGACTGAAGCTTTCTTT | CASRRGTEAFF
TRBJ1-4 | . | TRBV5-1 | TGCGCCAGCAGCTTGTCCTTTAATGAAAAACTGTTTTTT | CASSLSFNEKLFF
TRBJ2-3 | . | TRBV24-1 | TGTGCCACCAGTGGACTTACAGATACGCAGTATTTT | CATSGLTDTQYF
TRBJ2-1 | . | TRBV24-1 | TGTGCCACCAGTGATACAGGGAAGGAATTCAATGAGCAGTTCTTC | CATSDTGKEFNEQFF
TRBJ2-2 | . | TRBV6-2/TRBV6-3 | TGTGCCAGCAGTTACCCAGCGGGCCGGGAGCGGACCGGGGAGCTGTTTTTT | CASSYPAGRERTGELFF
TRBJ2-3 | . | TRBV5-1 | TGCGCCAGCAGCTTGGGACTCACAGATACGCAGTATTTT | CASSLGLTDTQYF